This TCR beta chain emerged from a study of T cell clonality in common variable immunodeficiency. The CDR3 is 20 amino acids. Germline values: CDR1 DFQATT, CDR2 SNEGSKA (reference sequence). Losses at the gene ends were 5 bases for V and 3 bases for J; bases not matched to a gene: 17. This clone was recorded many times. Antigen unknown. The read halts 3 residues ahead of the CDR3 end, with the missing end drawn from the germline J gene. TCRdb's table, derived via immunoSEQ multiplex PCR, lists solely in-frame clones and lacks some. The sample is made up of around 45,000 clones, none counted only once. General study points: Compared with healthy controls, CVID subjects showed increased TCRbeta clonality, mostly in about a third. Reportedly, TCR beta sequences from common variable immunodeficiency showed fewer deletions and N-nucleotide insertions.

J is TRBJ2-3 and V is TRBV20-1, with TRBD2 matching 16 bases. What was sequenced was peripheral blood mononuclear cells. The sequence derives from a person between 18 and 75 years old in good health. The CDR3 DNA, read in part, is TGCAGTGCTGGAATTTTGGGGCAGGGACTAGCGGGAGGGGGGACAGATACG. Its protein product is CSAGILGQGLAGGGTDT. The full CDR3 protein reads CSAGILGQGLAGGGTDTQYF.